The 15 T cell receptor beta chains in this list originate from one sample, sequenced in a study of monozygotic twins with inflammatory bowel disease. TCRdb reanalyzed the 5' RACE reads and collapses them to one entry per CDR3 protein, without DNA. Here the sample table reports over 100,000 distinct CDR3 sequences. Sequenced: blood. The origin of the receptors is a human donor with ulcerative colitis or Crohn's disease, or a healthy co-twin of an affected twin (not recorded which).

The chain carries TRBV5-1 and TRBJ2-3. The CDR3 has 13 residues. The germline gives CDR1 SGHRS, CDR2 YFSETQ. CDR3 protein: CASSLELADTQYF. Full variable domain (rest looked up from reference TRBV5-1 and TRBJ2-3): KAGVTQTPRYLIKTRGQQVTLSCSPISGHRSVSWYQQTPGQGLQFLFEYFSETQRNKGNFPGRFSGRQFSNSRSEMNVSTLELGDSALYLCASSLELADTQYFGPGTRLTVL.

The CDR3 spells CASSLTGDRVFYEQYF. The chain recombines TRBV6-2 or TRBV6-3 with TRBJ2-7; the TRBD1 assignment by TCRdb is unverifiable without DNA. This CDR3 has 16 residues. In germline, CDR1 is MNHEY, CDR2 SVGEGT.

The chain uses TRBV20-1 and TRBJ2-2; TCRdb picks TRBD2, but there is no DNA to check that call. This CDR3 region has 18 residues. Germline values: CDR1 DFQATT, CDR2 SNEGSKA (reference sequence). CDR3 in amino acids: CSARDHLAGEMGTGELFF.

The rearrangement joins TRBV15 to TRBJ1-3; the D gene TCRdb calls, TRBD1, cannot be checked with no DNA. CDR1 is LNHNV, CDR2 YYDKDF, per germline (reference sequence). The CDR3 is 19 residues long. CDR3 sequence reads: CATSRVYGAGGVSGNTIYF.

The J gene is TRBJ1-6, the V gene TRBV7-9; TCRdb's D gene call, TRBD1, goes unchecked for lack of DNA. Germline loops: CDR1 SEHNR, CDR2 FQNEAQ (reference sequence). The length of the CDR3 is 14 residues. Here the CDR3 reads CASNRGQGNSPLHF.

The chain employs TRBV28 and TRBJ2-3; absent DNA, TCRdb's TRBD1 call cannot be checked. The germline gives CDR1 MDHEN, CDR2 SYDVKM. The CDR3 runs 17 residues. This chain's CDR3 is CASSSQDRPEERDTQYF.

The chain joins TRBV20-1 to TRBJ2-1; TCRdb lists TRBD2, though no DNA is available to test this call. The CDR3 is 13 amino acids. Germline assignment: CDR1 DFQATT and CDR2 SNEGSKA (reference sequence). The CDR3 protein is CSATTSGSYEQFF.

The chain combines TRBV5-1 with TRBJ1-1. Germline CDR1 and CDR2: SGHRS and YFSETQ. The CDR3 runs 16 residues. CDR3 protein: CASSLSGSSVNTEAFF.

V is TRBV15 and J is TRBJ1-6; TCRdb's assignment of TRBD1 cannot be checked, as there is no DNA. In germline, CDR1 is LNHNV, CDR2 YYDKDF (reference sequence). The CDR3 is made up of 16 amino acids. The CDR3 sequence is CATSRVGRGTYSPLHF.

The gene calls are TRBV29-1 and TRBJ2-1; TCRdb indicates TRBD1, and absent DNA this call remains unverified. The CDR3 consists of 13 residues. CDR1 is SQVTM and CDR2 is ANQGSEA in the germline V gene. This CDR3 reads CSVEQGVGNEQFF.

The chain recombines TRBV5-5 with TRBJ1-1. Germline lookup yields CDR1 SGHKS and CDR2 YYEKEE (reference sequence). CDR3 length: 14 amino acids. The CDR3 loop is CASSLNADYGGAFF.

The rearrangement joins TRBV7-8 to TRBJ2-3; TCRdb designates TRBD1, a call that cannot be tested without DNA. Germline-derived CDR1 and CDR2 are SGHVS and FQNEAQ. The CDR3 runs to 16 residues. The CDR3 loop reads CASSLVASGVADTQYF.

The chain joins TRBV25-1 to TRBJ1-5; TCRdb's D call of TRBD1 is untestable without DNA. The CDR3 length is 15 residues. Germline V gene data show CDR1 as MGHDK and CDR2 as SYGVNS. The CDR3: CASSGQGEVNQPQHF.

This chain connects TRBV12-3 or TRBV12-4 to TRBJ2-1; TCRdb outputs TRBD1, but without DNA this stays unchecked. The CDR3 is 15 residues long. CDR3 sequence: CASNSGTGPYNEQFF.

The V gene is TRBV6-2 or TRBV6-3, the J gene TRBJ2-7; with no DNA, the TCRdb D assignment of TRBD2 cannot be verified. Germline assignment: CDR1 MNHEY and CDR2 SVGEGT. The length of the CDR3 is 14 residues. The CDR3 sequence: CASSYVREGTELYF.